The sequence of this T cell receptor beta chain was determined in a study of PD-L1 blockade in urothelial cancer (dated by TCRdb to the late 2010s). Turning to the overall study: Therapy was started in the mid-2010s for all patients, and atezolizumab 1,200 mg was administered intravenously every 3 weeks. In the same patients, whole exome sequencing and RNA sequencing of pretreatment tumors were performed in addition to TCR sequencing. Some 30 patients had pretreatment blood TCR-seq, around 25 had at least one posttreatment blood collection, and around 25 had tumor TCR-seq. Blood samples were analyzed at 3 weeks after treatment start (second dose) and at 6 weeks after treatment start. Twenty-five of 29 patients were males with bladder-origin urothelial cancer, and about 60% of the 29 reported a prior smoking history. Durable clinical benefit was achieved by nine patients but not by the remaining 20. Blood samples gave median yields of 141,255 T cells and 83,000 or so unique TCRs, along with a median clonality of roughly 0.08. Progression-free survival longer than 6 months counted as durable clinical benefit, and TCR features were additionally tested against both progression-free and overall survival. Patients had an ECOG performance status of 0 or 1 and had received between 0 and 3 prior chemotherapy regimens. Pretreatment tumor samples, along with matched peripheral blood collected serially before and after atezolizumab treatment, underwent TCR sequencing. The study was an exploratory multi-omic analysis of somatic, immune and clinical correlates of response to PD-L1 blockade with atezolizumab in urothelial cancer. General findings and caveats noted by the study authors: Patients with durable benefit showed greater expansion of tumor-associated TCR clones in peripheral blood 3 weeks after starting treatment (n ≈ 21, p = 0.022). Because the sample size was small (n ≈ 29) and many exploratory analyses were performed, the results are intended to be hypothesis-generating. Improved progression-free and overall survival was associated with having pretreatment peripheral blood TCR clonality below the median.

V is pruned by 1 base and J by 2 bases, leaving 1 base of the junction without a gene match. According to the germline V gene, CDR1 reads MGHRA and CDR2 reads YSYEKL. Its CDR3 holds 15 amino acids, cysteine through phenylalanine. Only the CDR3 part of the read is kept: 45 bases, read in frame from the first base. Worth noting for this clone: Its antigen is currently not known. No base quality values were provided; no much bigger clone lies one nucleotide off.

Synthetic TCR analog templates were spiked into each PCR to estimate absolute template abundance from read counts. The immunoSEQ assay was used to amplify TCRbeta CDR3 regions from genomic DNA with bias-controlled V and J gene primers. Rearranged TCRbeta segments were sequenced at approximately 20X coverage. In the source study's methods: Clustering was used to correct sequencing errors, and CDR3s were annotated against IMGT to assign V, D and J genes. Downstream analyses used only productive TCRbeta rearrangements and left out out-of-frame or stop-codon sequences. To compute clonality, Shannon entropy was normalized by the log of the number of unique productive sequences and then subtracted from one. Fisher's exact test with Benjamini-Hochberg correction, at a threshold of adjusted p below 0.01, was used to find clones that differed between time points or between blood and tumor. TCRdb holds this immuneACCESS table with in-frame rearrangements only. Some clones are missing; in checked studies, unresolved V genes explain under half, and the rest has no known cause. That table supplies the V and J calls and clone size; D and trimming were determined from the DNA. This sample has more than 40,000 clones in its table, and about 90% of those were observed once. The top ten clonotypes cover approximately 16% of the sample.

The cohort comprised 25 to 35 patients with locally advanced or metastatic urothelial carcinoma treated at Memorial Sloan Kettering on a trial protocol. Peripheral blood mononuclear cells were collected pretreatment and during treatment, with between 1 and 8 total time points obtained per patient. The Qiagen DNeasy Blood extraction kit was used to purify genomic DNA from total PBMCs and from tumor samples. PBMCs were collected pretreatment and during treatment, and were isolated and stored as previously described. The sequencing used PBMCs, collected around atezolizumab (anti-PD-L1) treatment. The chain uses TRBV4-1 and TRBJ2-3, with TRBD1 matching 9 junction bases. The receptor's source is a man aged 55 to 70 with urothelial cancer. The DNA sequence is TGCGCCAGCAGCCAAGGGACAGGGGACACAGATACGCAGTATTTT. Protein translation: CASSQGTGDTDTQYF.